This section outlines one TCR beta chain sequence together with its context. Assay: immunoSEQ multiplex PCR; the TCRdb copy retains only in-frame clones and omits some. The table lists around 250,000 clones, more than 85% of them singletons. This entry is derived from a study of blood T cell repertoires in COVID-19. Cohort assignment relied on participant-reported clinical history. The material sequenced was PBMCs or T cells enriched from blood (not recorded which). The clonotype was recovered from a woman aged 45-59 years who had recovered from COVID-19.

The CDR3, as DNA: TGTGCCAGCAATTTCCTATCACGGAGGGACGAGCAGTACTTC. Translation: CASNFLSRRDEQYF. The chain carries TRBV6-5 and TRBJ2-7; tentatively, D is TRBD2 (6 bases). V lost 7 bases and J 5 bases, leaving 18 bases between the germline ends. CDR3 length: 14 residues. Germline loops: CDR1 MNHEY, CDR2 SVGAGI.